This TCR beta chain was sequenced for a study of regulatory T cells in long-lasting Graves disease. Across the study: Disease was considered persistent Graves' disease after over 5 years of antithyroid drugs (with positive TSH receptor antibodies).

Assembly of TCR beta libraries relied on iRepertoire HTBI primers together with Arm-PCR of CDR3 regions. TCRdb reanalysed the multiplex PCR reads using MiXCR and keeps one entry per CDR3 protein. This table has a few hundred thousand distinct CDR3 sequences, about 20% appearing once. As regards this clonotype: Its specificity is not known.

The sample's time point: persistent/refractory GD, antithyroid drugs over 5 years with positive TRAb. Generation of the TCR library employed RNA extracted from PBMCs. An endocrinology department in Xi'an, China, recruited the patients. Study conclusions and caveats: The study found persistent patients shared more public clonotypes (roughly 2,800) than new patients (roughly 880).

The CDR3 consists of 12 residues. V was clipped by 1 base and J by 6 bases, with 5 bases between them. Germline CDR1 reads SGHKS; CDR2 reads YYEKEE (reference sequence). The TCR originated in a female donor with Graves disease. The genes are TRBV5-5 and TRBJ2-1; D is undetermined. This sample comprised peripheral blood mononuclear cells (PBMCs), obtained when the disease was refractory, from a patient treated with antithyroid drugs. The CDR3 nucleotides are TGTGCCAGCAGCTTGTCTCGCAATGAGCAGTTCTTC. Translation: CASSLSRNEQFF. The full variable domain, completed using reference TRBV5-5 and TRBJ2-1, is DAGVTQSPTHLIKTRGQQVTLRCSPISGHKSVSWYQQVLGQGPQFIFQYYEKEERGRGNFPDRFSARQFPNYSSELNVNALLLGDSALYLCASSLSRNEQFFGPGTRLTVL.